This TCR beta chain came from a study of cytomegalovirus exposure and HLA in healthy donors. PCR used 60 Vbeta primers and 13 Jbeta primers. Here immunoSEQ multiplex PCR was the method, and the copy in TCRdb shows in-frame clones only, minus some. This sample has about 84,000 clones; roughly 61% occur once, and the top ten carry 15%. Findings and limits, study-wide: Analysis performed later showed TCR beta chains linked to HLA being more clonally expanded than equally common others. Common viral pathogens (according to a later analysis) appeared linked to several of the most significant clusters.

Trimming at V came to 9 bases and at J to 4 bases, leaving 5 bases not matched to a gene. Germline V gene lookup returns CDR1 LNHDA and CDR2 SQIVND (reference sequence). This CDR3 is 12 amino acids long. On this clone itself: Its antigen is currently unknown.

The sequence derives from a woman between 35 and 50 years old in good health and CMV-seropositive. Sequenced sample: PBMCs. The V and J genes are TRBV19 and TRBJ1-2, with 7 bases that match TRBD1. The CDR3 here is CASTGDPYGYTF. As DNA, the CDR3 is TGTGCCAGCACAGGGGATCCCTATGGCTACACCTTC.